The present TCR beta chain was sequenced within a study of blood T cell repertoires in COVID-19. The J segment lost 4 bases and the V segment lost 3 bases, leaving 4 bases of the junction unmatched. From germline, CDR1 is KGHSH and CDR2 LQKENI. The CDR3 has 16 amino acids. A remark on this clone: Other DNA sequences in the sample encode the same CDR3.

TCRdb's copy holds only in-frame clones and misses some; the assay was immunoSEQ multiplex PCR. The sample gives tens of thousands of clones, less than 90% of which show up once; 10% is in the top ten. The receptor comes from a human donor in a cohort sampled during active COVID-19. The sample comprised peripheral blood. The rearrangement uses TRBV18 and TRBJ2-2; 11 bases align to TRBD1. Here the CDR3 DNA reads TGTGCCAGCTCACCCTCCGGGACAGGGGGCACCGGGGAGCTGTTTTTT. Its translation: CASSPSGTGGTGELFF.